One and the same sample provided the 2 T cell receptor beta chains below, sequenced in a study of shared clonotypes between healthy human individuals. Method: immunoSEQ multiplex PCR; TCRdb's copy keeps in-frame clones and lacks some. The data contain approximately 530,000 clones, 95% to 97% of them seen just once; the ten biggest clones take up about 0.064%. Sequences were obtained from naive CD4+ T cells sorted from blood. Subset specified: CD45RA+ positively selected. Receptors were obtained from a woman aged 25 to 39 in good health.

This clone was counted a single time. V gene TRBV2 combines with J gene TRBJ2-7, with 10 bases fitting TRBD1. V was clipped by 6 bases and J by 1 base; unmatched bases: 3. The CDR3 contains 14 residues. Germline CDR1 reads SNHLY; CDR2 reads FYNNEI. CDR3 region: CASRGQGWSYEQYF. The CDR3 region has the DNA TGTGCCAGCAGGGGACAGGGGTGGTCCTACGAGCAGTACTTC.

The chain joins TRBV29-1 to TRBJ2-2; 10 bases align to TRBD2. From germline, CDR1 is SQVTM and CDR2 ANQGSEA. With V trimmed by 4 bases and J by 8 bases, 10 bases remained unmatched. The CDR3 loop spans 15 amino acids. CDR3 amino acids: CSVGQTSGIGGELFF. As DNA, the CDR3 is TGCAGCGTTGGGCAAACTAGCGGGATTGGTGGGGAGCTGTTTTTT.